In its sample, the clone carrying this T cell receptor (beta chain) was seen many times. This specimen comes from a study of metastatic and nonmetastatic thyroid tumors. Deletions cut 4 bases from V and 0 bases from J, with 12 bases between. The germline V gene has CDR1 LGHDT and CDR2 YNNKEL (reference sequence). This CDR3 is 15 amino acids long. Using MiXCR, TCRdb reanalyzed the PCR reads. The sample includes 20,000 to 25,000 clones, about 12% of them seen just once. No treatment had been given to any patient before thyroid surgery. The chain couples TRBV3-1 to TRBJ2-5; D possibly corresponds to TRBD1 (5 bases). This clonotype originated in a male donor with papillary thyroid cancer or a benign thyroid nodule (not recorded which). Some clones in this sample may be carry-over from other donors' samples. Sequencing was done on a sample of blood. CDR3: CASSRRQLNQETQYF. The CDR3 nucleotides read TGTGCCAGCAGCCGCCGACAGCTGAACCAAGAGACCCAGTACTTC.